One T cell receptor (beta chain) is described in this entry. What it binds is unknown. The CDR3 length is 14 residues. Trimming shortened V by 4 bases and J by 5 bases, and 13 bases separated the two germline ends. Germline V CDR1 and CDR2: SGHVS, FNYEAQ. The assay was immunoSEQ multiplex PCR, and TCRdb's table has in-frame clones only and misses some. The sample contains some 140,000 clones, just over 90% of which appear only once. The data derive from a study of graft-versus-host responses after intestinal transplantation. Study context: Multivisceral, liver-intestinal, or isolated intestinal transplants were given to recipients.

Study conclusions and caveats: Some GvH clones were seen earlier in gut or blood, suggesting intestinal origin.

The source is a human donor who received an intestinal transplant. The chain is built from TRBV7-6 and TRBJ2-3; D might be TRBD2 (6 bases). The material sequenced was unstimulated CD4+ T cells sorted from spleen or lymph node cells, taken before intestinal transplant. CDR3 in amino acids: CASSSGGYLDTQYF. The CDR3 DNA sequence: TGTGCCAGCAGCTCCGGGGGTTACTTAGATACGCAGTATTTT.